These 21 T cell receptor beta chains originate from one sample sequenced in a study of blood T cell repertoires in COVID-19. TCRdb's table, derived via immunoSEQ multiplex PCR, lists solely in-frame clones and lacks some. The table lists some 80,000 clones, approximately 86% of them singletons, with 4.5% to 5.5% in the top ten. The specimen sequenced was peripheral blood. The source is a man aged 45-65 years with active or convalescent COVID-19.

The gene calls are TRBV19 and TRBJ1-2; no clear D. V was pared by 1 base and J by 3 bases, with 9 bases between. The CDR3 loop spans 14 amino acids. The germline V gene encodes CDR1 LNHDA and CDR2 SQIVND (reference sequence). The CDR3 reads CASSIGGPDYGYTF. In DNA, the CDR3 is TGTGCCAGTAGTATAGGTGGGCCGGACTATGGCTACACCTTC.

This clone has ten or more counts. V is TRBV5-6 and J is TRBJ2-5; perhaps TRBD2 as D (6 bases). V dropped 2 bases and J dropped 7 bases, with 12 bases sitting between them. The CDR3 length is 13 residues. Germline V CDR1 and CDR2: SGHDT, YYEEEE. The CDR3 region is CASSLDLRGTQYF. DNA of the CDR3: TGTGCCAGCAGCTTAGATTTGCGGGGGACCCAGTACTTC.

This clone was counted between two and nine times. CDR3 nucleotides: TGTGTCCCCTACCCGGACACTGAAGCTTTCTTT. Its protein is CVPYPDTEAFF. The genes are TRBV19 and TRBJ1-1; no clear D gene. The CDR3 has 11 amino acids. Looked up from germline, CDR1 is LNHDA and CDR2 is SQIVND (reference sequence).

The chain is built from TRBV5-4 and TRBJ1-1, with 11 nucleotides matching TRBD1. J was trimmed by 0 bases and V by 4 bases; bases with no gene match: 5. CDR3 length equals 16 residues. CDR1 and CDR2 (germline): SGHNT, YYREEE (reference sequence). CDR3 amino acids: CASSRDRGSMNTEAFF. The DNA for the CDR3 is TGTGCCAGCAGCAGGGACAGGGGGTCAATGAACACTGAAGCTTTCTTT.

This chain joins TRBV18 and TRBJ2-5; D not certain. Germline V gene lookup returns CDR1 KGHSH and CDR2 LQKENI. The CDR3 covers 13 residues. V lost 1 base, J lost 4 bases, and 7 bases lay in between. CDR3: CASSPRPGETQYF. In DNA form, the CDR3 reads TGTGCCAGCTCACCACGGCCGGGAGAGACCCAGTACTTC.

The chain's CDR3 is CASSLASVNQPQHF. The DNA for the CDR3 is TGTGCCAGCAGTTTAGCCAGCGTGAATCAGCCCCAGCATTTT. J is TRBJ1-5 and V is TRBV28; the D is unclear. CDR1 is MDHEN and CDR2 is SYDVKM in the germline V gene. The V gene lost 2 bases and the J gene lost 4 bases, with 9 bases spanning the gap. This CDR3 has 14 amino acids. The variable domain in full, with the rest retrieved from reference TRBV28 and TRBJ1-5, is DVKVTQSSRYLVKRTGEKVFLECVQDMDHENMFWYRQDPGLGLRLIYFSYDVKMKEKGDIPEGYSVSREKKERFSLILESASTNQTSMYLCASSLASVNQPQHFGDGTRLSIL.

This chain uses TRBV28 with TRBJ1-2; maybe TRBD1 (6 bases). The CDR3 has 14 amino acids. The germline CDR1 and CDR2 sequences are MDHEN and SYDVKM. V was trimmed by 3 bases and J by 5 bases, leaving 13 bases between them. This CDR3 reads CASSFGGAPYGYTF. CDR3 DNA sequence: TGTGCCAGCAGTTTTGGGGGGGCTCCGTATGGCTACACCTTC.

This clone was detected once. The chain recombines TRBV6-2 or TRBV6-3 with TRBJ2-3; TRBD2 aligns across 7 bases. The CDR3 contains 17 residues. Germline values: CDR1 MNHEY, CDR2 SVGEGT. V dropped 0 bases and J dropped 2; count of bases not matched to a gene: 8. The CDR3 sequence: CASSYSLSRGFTDTQYF. CDR3 bases: TGTGCCAGCAGTTACTCCCTCTCGCGGGGGTTCACAGATACGCAGTATTTT.

V and J are TRBV7-2 and TRBJ2-5; 7 positions match TRBD2. With 4 bases clipped from V and 3 bases from J, the junction kept 11 bases outside the gene matches. The length of the CDR3 is 16 residues. Germline assignment: CDR1 SGHTA and CDR2 FQGNSA. The CDR3 nucleotides read TGTGCCAGCAGCTCCGGAAAGCGGGGTCGGGAAGAGACCCAGTACTTC. Translated: CASSSGKRGREETQYF.

Only one count was recorded for this clone. The rearrangement uses TRBV12-3 or TRBV12-4 and TRBJ2-7; D is unresolved. The V gene lost 3 bases and the J gene lost 0 bases, with 6 bases spanning the gap. The CDR3 totals 13 residues. The CDR3 is CASSFFSSYEQYF. In DNA form, the CDR3 reads TGTGCCAGCAGTTTTTTTAGCTCCTACGAGCAGTACTTC.

The V and J genes are TRBV19 and TRBJ1-3, with 7 bases that match TRBD1. In germline, CDR1 is LNHDA, CDR2 SQIVND (reference sequence). V trimming: 4 bases; J trimming: 0 bases; junction bases outside the gene matches: 9. CDR3 size: 17 residues. The CDR3 DNA reads TGTGCCAGTAGTAGGGAAGGGGGCGACGCCTCTGGAAACACCATATATTTT. This translates into CASSREGGDASGNTIYF.

This clone was seen once. V usage is TRBV4-3 and J usage is TRBJ1-6, with D unresolved. Germline CDR1 LGHNA, CDR2 YSLEER. Trimming removed 2 bases from V and 1 base from J, with 3 bases in between. The CDR3 is 14 residues long. This CDR3 reads CASSQISYNSPLHF. The CDR3 region has the DNA TGCGCCAGCAGCCAAATATCCTATAATTCACCCCTCCACTTT.

This clone was observed many times. The genes are TRBV7-9 and TRBJ1-2; 7 bases fit TRBD1. The CDR3 consists of 14 residues. With V trimmed by 7 bases and J by 0 bases, 5 bases remained unmatched. Germline CDR1 and CDR2: SEHNR and FQNEAQ (reference sequence). The CDR3 DNA is TGTGCCAGCACCCCGACAGGGACTAACTATGGCTACACCTTC. The encoded protein is CASTPTGTNYGYTF.

This chain connects TRBV5-1 to TRBJ2-1, with D unclear. The CDR3 is made up of 12 amino acids. V was trimmed by 1 base and J by 12 bases, leaving 11 bases between them. Germline V gene data show CDR1 as SGHRS and CDR2 as YFSETQ. Here the CDR3 reads CASSLLGLGQFF. In nucleotides, the CDR3 is TGCGCCAGCAGCTTGCTCGGGTTGGGGCAGTTCTTC. Filled out from reference TRBV5-1 and TRBJ2-1, the complete variable domain reads KAGVTQTPRYLIKTRGQQVTLSCSPISGHRSVSWYQQTPGQGLQFLFEYFSETQRNKGNFPGRFSGRQFSNSRSEMNVSTLELGDSALYLCASSLLGLGQFFGPGTRLTVL.

This clone was counted once. The rearrangement joins TRBV18 to TRBJ2-3, with a tentative D call TRBD1 (6 bases). CDR1 and CDR2 from the germline V gene are KGHSH and LQKENI. Trimming pared 1 base from V and 1 base from J, leaving 18 bases between. The CDR3 sequence is 18 residues long. CDR3 sequence reads: CASSPRSPTGTGTDTQYF. The CDR3 DNA reads as TGTGCCAGCTCACCACGAAGTCCTACAGGGACGGGCACAGATACGCAGTATTTT.

J is TRBJ1-6 and V is TRBV2, with 8 bases that match TRBD1. CDR3 length equals 14 residues. Germline assignment: CDR1 SNHLY and CDR2 FYNNEI. Germline trimming cut 8 bases from V and 13 bases from J; bases unmatched to any gene: 13. The CDR3 bases are TGTGCCAGCGCCCAGTCCGGGACAGGAACTCCCCTCCACTTT. It translates to CASAQSGTGTPLHF.

J is TRBJ1-2 and V is TRBV29-1, with D hard to call. Germline lookup yields CDR1 SQVTM and CDR2 ANQGSEA. Trimming cost V 2 bases and J 2 bases, with 6 bases left between them. The CDR3 spans 12 residues. The CDR3, as DNA: TGCAGCGTTGAACATCAAAACTATGGCTACACCTTC. It translates to CSVEHQNYGYTF. The variable domain in full, with the rest retrieved from reference TRBV29-1 and TRBJ1-2, is SAVISQKPSRDICQRGTSLTIQCQVDSQVTMMFWYRQQPGQSLTLIATANQGSEATYESGFVIDKFPISRPNLTFSTLTVSNMSPEDSSIYLCSVEHQNYGYTFGSGTRLTVV.

This chain connects TRBV5-5 to TRBJ2-1, with 9 positions matching TRBD1. The length of the CDR3 is 15 residues. The junction had 6 bases not matched to a gene; V was cut back by 4 bases and J by 4 bases. Germline CDR1 SGHKS, CDR2 YYEKEE (reference sequence). The CDR3 DNA reads as TGTGCCAGCAGCCAGGGACAGGGAAATTACAATGAGCAGTTCTTC. It codes for CASSQGQGNYNEQFF.

This clone was seen only a few times. The V gene is TRBV29-1, the J gene TRBJ2-3, with D uncertain. Germline values: CDR1 SQVTM, CDR2 ANQGSEA. The CDR3 has 11 amino acids. The V end was cut by 3 bases, the J end by 6 bases, with 7 bases between. This CDR3 reads CSVELADTQYF. In nucleotides, the CDR3 is TGCAGCGTTGAGCTGGCTGATACGCAGTATTTT.

V and J are TRBV27 and TRBJ1-4; D not resolved. CDR1 is MNHEY and CDR2 is SMNVEV in the germline V gene (reference sequence). The CDR3 totals 15 residues. Trimming removed 1 base from V and 7 bases from J, with 13 bases in between. The CDR3, as DNA: TGTGCCAGCAGTTTATGGGCGCCTGGGAGTGAAAAACTGTTTTTT. This sequence encodes CASSLWAPGSEKLFF.

The V call is TRBV5-1, the J call TRBJ1-2, with D unresolved. From germline, CDR1 is SGHRS and CDR2 YFSETQ. This CDR3 spans 13 amino acids. The V and J ends lost 5 bases and 1 base respectively, with 9 bases between them. The CDR3 is CASSSEVNYGYTF. CDR3 DNA: TGCGCCAGCAGTTCGGAGGTTAACTATGGCTACACCTTC.